The rows below give T cell receptor beta chains drawn from one sample of a study of shared clonotypes between healthy human individuals. The assay was immunoSEQ multiplex PCR, and TCRdb's table has in-frame clones only and misses some. The table lists around 550,000 clones, 85% to 95% of them singletons, with approximately 0.11% in the top ten. Sequencing was carried out using naive CD8+ T cells sorted from blood. All receptors come from a woman aged 25 to 45 in good health. CDR3s include the opening cysteine and the closing phenylalanine or tryptophan. Each record gives: clone size, D gene, J gene, V gene, CDR3 protein, CDR3 DNA. A D gene is named only where the DNA matches it firmly. The listing skips clone size in some rows; elsewhere it reads once, few, many or a size class.

NA,TRBD2,TRBJ2-7,TRBV28,CASSQRESGYEQYF,TGTGCCAGCAGTCAGCGGGAGTCCGGATACGAGCAGTACTTC
once,NA,TRBJ1-1,TRBV4-1,CASSQDLGAGTEAFF,TGCGCCAGCAGCCAAGATTTGGGGGCAGGCACTGAAGCTTTCTTT
NA,TRBD2,TRBJ2-7,TRBV27,CASRGLAREQYF,TGTGCCAGCAGGGGACTAGCGCGTGAGCAGTACTTC
NA,TRBD1,TRBJ2-7,TRBV28,CASRVQGASNEQYF,TGTGCCAGCAGGGTACAGGGGGCTTCTAACGAGCAGTACTTC
NA,NA,TRBJ1-1,TRBV11-2,CASRSLKGWATEAFF,TGTGCCAGCAGGTCGCTAAAGGGGTGGGCCACTGAAGCTTTCTTT
NA,NA,TRBJ2-1,TRBV9,CASSVAARNEQFF,TGTGCCAGCAGCGTAGCGGCTCGCAATGAGCAGTTCTTC
NA,NA,TRBJ2-5,TRBV28,CASSFREYQETQYF,TGTGCCAGCAGTTTCCGGGAATACCAAGAGACCCAGTACTTC
NA,NA,TRBJ2-2,TRBV28,CASSLVSGGELFF,TGTGCCAGCAGTTTGGTGAGCGGCGGGGAGCTGTTTTTT
NA,NA,TRBJ1-3,TRBV10-3,CAISEDSSNTIYF,TGTGCCATCAGTGAGGACAGTAGCAACACCATATATTTT
NA,NA,TRBJ1-1,TRBV19,CAIGSSNTEAFF,TGTGCCATTGGGAGCTCGAACACTGAAGCTTTCTTT
NA,NA,TRBJ1-2,TRBV5-4,CASSPEGLGYTF,TGTGCCAGCAGCCCCGAGGGGCTTGGCTACACCTTC
once,NA,TRBJ2-1,TRBV5-4,CASREGGNEQFF,TGTGCCAGCAGGGAGGGGGGCAATGAGCAGTTCTTC
NA,NA,TRBJ1-2,TRBV6-5,CASSYEGFYGYTF,TGTGCCAGCAGTTACGAGGGTTTCTATGGCTACACCTTC
NA,NA,TRBJ1-1,TRBV7-9,CASSLARESGMNTEAFF,TGTGCCAGCAGCTTAGCGAGGGAATCTGGCATGAACACTGAAGCTTTCTTT
NA,TRBD1,TRBJ2-7,TRBV7-9,CASSLGFTSSGTVLYEQYF,TGTGCCAGCAGCTTAGGTTTCACTTCGTCCGGGACAGTCCTATACGAGCAGTACTTC
few,TRBD2,TRBJ2-7,TRBV28,CASSLGTSGYYEQYF,TGTGCCAGCAGTCTGGGGACTAGCGGCTACTACGAGCAGTACTTC
NA,TRBD2,TRBJ2-7,TRBV7-6,CASSLSRGSEQYF,TGTGCCAGCAGCTTATCGCGCGGGAGCGAGCAGTACTTC
NA,NA,TRBJ2-2,TRBV29-1,CSVFGGNTGELFF,TGCAGCGTTTTTGGCGGGAACACCGGGGAGCTGTTTTTT
once,NA,TRBJ1-1,TRBV5-1,CASSPLSRMNTEAFF,TGCGCCAGCAGCCCACTTAGTAGGATGAACACTGAAGCTTTCTTT
NA,NA,TRBJ2-1,TRBV29-1,CSVEDINSGNEQFF,TGCAGCGTTGAAGATATCAATTCTGGCAATGAGCAGTTCTTC
NA,NA,TRBJ2-1,TRBV27,CASSGRNNEQFF,TGTGCCAGCAGCGGACGTAACAATGAGCAGTTCTTC
NA,NA,TRBJ2-3,TRBV13,CASSFPLGDFQYTQYF,TGTGCCAGCAGCTTTCCTCTGGGGGACTTCCAATATACGCAGTATTTT
NA,NA,TRBJ2-7,TRBV11-2,CASSLEGSTYEQYF,TGTGCCAGCAGCTTAGAAGGAAGCACCTACGAGCAGTACTTC
NA,NA,TRBJ2-7,TRBV11-1,CASSLVHEQYF,TGTGCCAGCAGCTTGGTCCACGAGCAGTACTTC
NA,NA,TRBJ2-2,TRBV28,CASSPPNTGELFF,TGTGCCAGCAGTCCCCCGAACACCGGGGAGCTGTTTTTT
NA,TRBD2,TRBJ2-1,TRBV28,CASSLPSGTSDYNEQFF,TGTGCCAGCAGTTTACCATCCGGGACTAGCGACTACAATGAGCAGTTCTTC
NA,NA,TRBJ2-7,TRBV28,CASSPAEEQYF,TGTGCCAGCAGTCCGGCCGAGGAGCAGTACTTC
NA,NA,TRBJ2-7,TRBV6-1,CASSELGEDLLNEQYF,TGTGCCAGCAGTGAATTGGGGGAGGATTTATTAAACGAGCAGTACTTC
NA,NA,TRBJ2-7,TRBV6-1,CASSSGHSSYEQYF,TGTGCCAGCAGTAGCGGGCATAGCTCCTACGAGCAGTACTTC
NA,NA,TRBJ2-3,TRBV6-5,CASSYGLAIQDTQYF,TGTGCCAGCAGTTATGGGCTAGCAATCCAAGATACGCAGTATTTT
NA,NA,TRBJ2-1,TRBV6-1,CASSELTVGSSYNEQFF,TGTGCCAGCAGTGAATTGACGGTGGGGAGCTCCTACAATGAGCAGTTCTTC
once,NA,TRBJ1-5,TRBV30,CAWSPGILPDQPQHF,TGTGCCTGGAGCCCCGGAATACTGCCGGATCAGCCCCAGCATTTT
once,TRBD2,TRBJ2-3,TRBV30,CACGLAGPTDTQYF,TGTGCCTGTGGACTAGCGGGGCCCACAGATACGCAGTATTTT
NA,TRBD2,TRBJ2-1,TRBV7-6,CASSSAETSGYNEQFF,TGTGCCAGCAGCTCAGCCGAGACTAGCGGATACAATGAGCAGTTCTTC
once,TRBD1,TRBJ2-7,TRBV28,CASSLQGWSHEQYF,TGTGCCAGCAGTCTACAGGGGTGGTCCCACGAGCAGTACTTC
NA,TRBD1,TRBJ2-7,TRBV27,CASGDRGAYEQYF,TGTGCCAGCGGGGACAGGGGAGCCTACGAGCAGTACTTC
NA,TRBD2,TRBJ2-1,TRBV28,CASSKLRAGDNEQFF,TGTGCCAGCAGTAAACTCAGGGCGGGGGACAATGAGCAGTTCTTC
NA,NA,TRBJ2-5,TRBV9,CASSVGGPRETQYF,TGTGCCAGCAGCGTAGGGGGGCCCAGGGAGACCCAGTACTTC
NA,TRBD2,TRBJ2-7,TRBV19,CASSIAGTSGFQRSYEQYF,TGTGCCAGTAGTATAGCAGGGACTAGCGGGTTCCAGCGTTCCTACGAGCAGTACTTC
NA,NA,TRBJ2-7,TRBV7-9,CASSLGAPGVEQYF,TGTGCCAGCAGCTTAGGTGCCCCAGGCGTAGAGCAGTACTTC
NA,TRBD1,TRBJ1-2,TRBV7-9,CASSLGDSTFPYTF,TGTGCCAGCAGCTTAGGGGACAGTACTTTTCCCTACACCTTC
NA,NA,TRBJ1-6,TRBV30,CAWTGRSPLHF,TGTGCCTGGACAGGTCGATCACCCCTCCACTTT
NA,NA,TRBJ2-5,TRBV5-4,CASSMDGWWETQYF,TGTGCCAGCAGCATGGACGGGTGGTGGGAGACCCAGTACTTC
NA,NA,TRBJ2-7,TRBV6-5,CASSYEDQTPVYEQYF,TGTGCCAGCAGTTATGAGGACCAAACGCCGGTGTACGAGCAGTACTTC
NA,NA,TRBJ2-2,TRBV7-9,CASSTGYTGELFF,TGTGCCTCTAGTACAGGGTATACCGGGGAGCTGTTTTTT
NA,NA,TRBJ2-7,TRBV18,CASSPKGRAFTAYEQYF,TGTGCCAGCTCACCAAAAGGAAGAGCGTTCACCGCCTACGAGCAGTACTTC
NA,TRBD1,TRBJ2-7,TRBV28,CASSSLTGVGYEQYF,TGTGCCAGCAGTTCCCTGACAGGGGTAGGATACGAGCAGTACTTC
NA,NA,TRBJ1-1,TRBV27,CASRSRDGEAFF,TGTGCCAGCAGGAGTAGGGACGGCGAAGCTTTCTTT
NA,NA,TRBJ1-5,TRBV28,CATQGSNQPQHF,TGTGCCACCCAGGGTAGCAATCAGCCCCAGCATTTT
NA,NA,TRBJ1-1,TRBV4-1,CASSQDGGDMTAFF,TGCGCCAGCAGCCAAGATGGAGGGGATATGACGGCTTTCTTT
NA,TRBD1,TRBJ1-4,TRBV2,CASSVSGTGDFIEKLFF,TGTGCCAGCAGTGTTTCCGGGACAGGGGATTTTATCGAAAAACTGTTTTTT
NA,TRBD2,TRBJ2-5,TRBV7-9,CASSPKGLAVQETQYF,TGTGCCAGCAGCCCGAAGGGACTAGCGGTTCAAGAGACCCAGTACTTC
NA,NA,TRBJ2-7,TRBV28,CASSLPAPYEQYF,TGTGCCAGCAGCCTACCGGCACCCTACGAGCAGTACTTC